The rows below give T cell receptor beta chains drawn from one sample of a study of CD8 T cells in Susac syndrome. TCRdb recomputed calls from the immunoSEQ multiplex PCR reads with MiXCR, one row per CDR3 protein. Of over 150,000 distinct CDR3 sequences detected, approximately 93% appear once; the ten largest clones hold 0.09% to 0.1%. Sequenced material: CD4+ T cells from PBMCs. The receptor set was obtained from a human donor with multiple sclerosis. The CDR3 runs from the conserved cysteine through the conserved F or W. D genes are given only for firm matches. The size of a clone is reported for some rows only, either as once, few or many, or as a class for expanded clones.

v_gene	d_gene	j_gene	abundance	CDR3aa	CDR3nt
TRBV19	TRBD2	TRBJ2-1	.	CASKRDGLAGGNEQFF	TGTGCCAGTAAGAGAGACGGACTAGCGGGAGGTAATGAGCAGTTCTTC
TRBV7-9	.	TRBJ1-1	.	CASSLTHTEAFF	TGTGCCAGCAGCTTAACCCACACTGAAGCTTTCTTT
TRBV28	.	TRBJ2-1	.	CASSVSYNEQFF	TGTGCCAGCAGTGTATCGTACAATGAGCAGTTCTTC
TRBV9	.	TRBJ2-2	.	CASSSLGGELFF	TGTGCCAGCAGCTCCCTGGGCGGGGAGCTGTTTTTT
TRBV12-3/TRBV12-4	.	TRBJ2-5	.	CASSLRWSQETQYF	TGTGCCAGCAGTCTTCGCTGGAGCCAAGAGACCCAGTACTTC
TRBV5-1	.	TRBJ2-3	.	CASRDQEGPDTQYF	TGCGCCAGCAGAGATCAAGAAGGCCCAGATACGCAGTATTTT
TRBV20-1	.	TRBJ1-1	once	CSATPGPNTEAFF	TGCAGTGCTACCCCGGGGCCGAACACTGAAGCTTTCTTT
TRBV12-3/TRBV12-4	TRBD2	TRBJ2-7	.	CASSLEISGGYEQYF	TGTGCCAGCAGTTTAGAGATTAGCGGGGGCTACGAGCAGTACTTC
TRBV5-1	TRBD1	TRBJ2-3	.	CASSYGQGTDTQYF	TGCGCCAGCAGCTACGGACAGGGCACAGATACGCAGTATTTT
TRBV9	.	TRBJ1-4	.	CASSAGLLRTNEKLFF	TGTGCCAGCAGCGCCGGACTCCTCAGGACTAATGAAAAACTGTTTTTT
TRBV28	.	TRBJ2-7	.	CASTDREGEQYF	TGTGCCAGCACCGACAGGGAGGGCGAGCAGTACTTC
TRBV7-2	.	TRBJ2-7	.	CASSLWDHKREQYF	TGTGCCAGCAGCTTATGGGACCATAAGAGGGAGCAGTACTTC
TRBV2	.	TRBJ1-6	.	CASSAQNSPLHF	TGTGCCAGCAGTGCGCAAAATTCACCCCTCCACTTT
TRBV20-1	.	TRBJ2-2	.	CSAITIENTGELFF	TGCAGTGCTATCACTATAGAGAACACCGGGGAGCTGTTTTTT
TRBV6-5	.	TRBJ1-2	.	CASSSQGGGGYTF	TGTGCCAGCAGTTCCCAGGGTGGCGGTGGCTACACCTTC
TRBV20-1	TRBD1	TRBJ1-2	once	CSARDKTGGLFAYTF	TGCAGTGCTAGAGACAAGACAGGGGGGTTATTTGCCTACACCTTC
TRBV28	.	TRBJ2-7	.	CASSFGYEQYF	TGTGCCAGCAGTTTTGGGTACGAGCAGTACTTC
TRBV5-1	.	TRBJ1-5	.	CASSPGAGNQPQHF	TGCGCCAGCTCCCCGGGGGCGGGCAATCAGCCCCAGCATTTT
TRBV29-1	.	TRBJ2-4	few	CSSSWGIEDIQYF	TGCAGCTCATCTTGGGGCATCGAGGACATTCAGTACTTC
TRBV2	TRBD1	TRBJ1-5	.	CASRRPGTEKNQPQHF	TGTGCCAGCAGGCGGCCCGGGACAGAAAAGAATCAGCCCCAGCATTTT
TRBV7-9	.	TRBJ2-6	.	CASSPRDTNSGANVLTF	TGTGCCAGCAGCCCCAGGGACACCAACTCTGGGGCCAACGTCCTGACTTTC
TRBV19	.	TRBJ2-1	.	CASSQQGRSSPAF	TGTGCCAGTAGTCAGCAGGGCCGTTCTTCACCGGCCTTC
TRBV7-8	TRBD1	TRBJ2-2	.	CASSPWDRSNTGELFF	TGTGCCAGCAGCCCCTGGGACAGATCGAACACCGGGGAGCTGTTTTTT
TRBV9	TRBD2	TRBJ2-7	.	CASSADVGGSYEQYF	TGTGCCAGCAGCGCCGACGTCGGGGGGTCCTACGAGCAGTACTTC
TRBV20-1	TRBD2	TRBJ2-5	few	CSALAGVQETQYF	TGCAGTGCTTTAGCGGGCGTCCAAGAGACCCAGTACTTC
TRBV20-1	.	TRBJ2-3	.	CSVASFGTDTQYF	TGCAGTGTGGCTAGCTTTGGCACAGATACGCAGTATTTT
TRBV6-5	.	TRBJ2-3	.	CASSYSGGGGTDTQYF	TGTGCCAGCAGTTACTCAGGCGGAGGGGGCACAGATACGCAGTATTTT
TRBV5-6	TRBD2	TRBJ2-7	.	CASSLGLAGDSEQYF	TGTGCCAGCAGCTTGGGACTAGCGGGAGATAGTGAGCAGTACTTC
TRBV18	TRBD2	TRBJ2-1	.	CASSPRGAGGSSEQFF	TGTGCCAGCTCACCCAGAGGGGCGGGAGGCTCATCCGAGCAGTTCTTC
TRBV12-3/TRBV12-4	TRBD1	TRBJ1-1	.	CASSPRGQGNTEAFF	TGTGCCAGCAGTCCCCGCGGACAGGGGAACACTGAAGCTTTCTTT
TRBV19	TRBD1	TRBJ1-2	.	CASSQGQPGSGYTF	TGTGCCAGTAGTCAGGGACAGCCGGGCAGTGGCTACACCTTC
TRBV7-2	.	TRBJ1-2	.	CASSSGFEGYTF	TGTGCCAGCAGTTCAGGGTTTGAGGGCTACACCTTC
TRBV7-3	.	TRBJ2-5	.	CASSLRGRDQGQETQYF	TGTGCCAGCAGCTTACGGGGCAGGGACCAGGGCCAAGAGACCCAGTACTTC
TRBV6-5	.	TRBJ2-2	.	CASSYSRGTGELFF	TGTGCCAGCAGTTACTCGAGGGGAACCGGGGAGCTGTTTTTT
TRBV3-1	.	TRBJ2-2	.	CASSQGAVTGELFF	TGTGCCAGCAGCCAGGGGGCGGTTACCGGGGAGCTGTTTTTT
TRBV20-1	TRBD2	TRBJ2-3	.	CSALGGSGGRMEAQYF	TGCAGTGCCCTGGGGGGGAGCGGGGGCCGGATGGAGGCGCAGTATTTT
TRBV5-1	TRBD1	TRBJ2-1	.	CASSLQGARSYNEQFF	TGCGCCAGCAGCTTGCAGGGGGCGCGGTCCTACAATGAGCAGTTCTTC
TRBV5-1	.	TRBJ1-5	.	CASSPKGDQPQHF	TGCGCCAGCAGCCCTAAGGGTGATCAGCCCCAGCATTTT
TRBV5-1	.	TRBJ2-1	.	CASSQDWEQFF	TGCGCCAGCAGCCAAGACTGGGAGCAGTTCTTC
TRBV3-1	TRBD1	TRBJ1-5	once	CASSQGTGGNQPQHF	TGTGCCAGCAGCCAAGGGACAGGGGGAAATCAGCCCCAGCATTTT
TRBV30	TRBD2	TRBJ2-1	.	CAWRSKTSGSLREQFF	TGTGCCTGGAGGAGTAAGACTAGCGGGAGCCTACGTGAGCAGTTCTTC
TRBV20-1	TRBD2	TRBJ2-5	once	CSAPSSSGETQYF	TGCAGTGCTCCCTCGAGTAGCGGGGAGACCCAGTACTTC
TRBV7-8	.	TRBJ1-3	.	CASSYDRLVSGNTIYF	TGTGCCAGCAGCTACGACAGGCTAGTCTCTGGAAACACCATATATTTT
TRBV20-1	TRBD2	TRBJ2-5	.	CSAQWASGGGSAETQYF	TGCAGTGCCCAGTGGGCTAGCGGGGGAGGTTCGGCTGAGACCCAGTACTTC
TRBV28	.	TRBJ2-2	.	CASSLPQTGELFF	TGTGCCAGCAGTTTGCCTCAGACCGGGGAGCTGTTTTTT
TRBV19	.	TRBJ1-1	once	CASRGSTNTEAFF	TGTGCCAGTAGGGGTTCGACGAACACTGAAGCTTTCTTT
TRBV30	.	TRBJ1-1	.	CAWSGGTGEAFF	TGTGCCTGGAGTGGGGGGACCGGGGAAGCTTTCTTT
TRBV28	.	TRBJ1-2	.	CASSFTSGWGYGYTF	TGTGCCAGCAGTTTCACCTCAGGGTGGGGTTATGGCTACACCTTC
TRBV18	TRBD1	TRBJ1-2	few	CASSPGTANYGYTF	TGTGCCAGCTCACCCGGGACAGCTAACTATGGCTACACCTTC
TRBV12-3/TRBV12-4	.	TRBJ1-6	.	CASSLLEEVWPLHF	TGTGCCAGCAGTTTGTTGGAGGAGGTATGGCCCCTCCACTTT
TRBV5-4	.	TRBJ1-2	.	CASSPSNYGYTF	TGTGCCAGCAGCCCAAGCAACTATGGCTACACCTTC
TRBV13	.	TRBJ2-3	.	CASSLKGPTSTDTQYF	TGTGCCAGCAGCTTAAAGGGGCCAACCAGCACAGATACGCAGTATTTT